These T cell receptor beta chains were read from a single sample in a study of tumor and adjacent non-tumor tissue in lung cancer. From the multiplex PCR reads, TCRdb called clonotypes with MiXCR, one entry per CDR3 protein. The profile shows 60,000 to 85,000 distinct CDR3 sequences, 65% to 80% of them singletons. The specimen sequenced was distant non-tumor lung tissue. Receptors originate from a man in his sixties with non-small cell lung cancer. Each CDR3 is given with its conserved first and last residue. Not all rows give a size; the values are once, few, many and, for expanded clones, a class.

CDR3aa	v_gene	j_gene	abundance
CAWSIGDRGSGANFLTF	TRBV30	TRBJ2-6	.
CASRQGASTDTQYF	TRBV6-1	TRBJ2-3	medium-sized
CASSPGLVYSTDTQYF	TRBV11-3	TRBJ2-3	.
CSASMGGEQFF	TRBV20-1	TRBJ2-1	medium-sized
CAGSFLGSSYEQYF	TRBV12-3/TRBV12-4	TRBJ2-7	.
CASRPRQGRSYEQYF	TRBV7-6	TRBJ2-7	once
CGSSIGPRTLGFNEQFF	TRBV13	TRBJ2-1	.
CSVEQGNEQFF	TRBV29-1	TRBJ2-1	.
CASSQGTNWSGETQYF	TRBV4-2	TRBJ2-5	.
CARRPPGLCEQYF	TRBV6-5	TRBJ2-7	.
CASSYPRRGGAKAFF	TRBV6-5	TRBJ1-1	.
CASSELRRGNGYTF	TRBV2	TRBJ1-2	.
CSARQGNTEAFF	TRBV20-1	TRBJ1-1	many
CASSLEVGGREAQYF	TRBV11-2	TRBJ2-5	.
CASSAWDRQYF	TRBV6-5	TRBJ2-5	.
CTWRSPGLAQKRGEQFF	TRBV30	TRBJ2-1	.
CSVEACENNEHFF	TRBV29-1	TRBJ2-1	.
CTSSRSPGTQYF	TRBV14	TRBJ2-3	.
CASSLSPGYMQYF	TRBV11-3	TRBJ2-3	.
CSVVKWGGTEAFF	TRBV29-1	TRBJ1-1	medium-sized
CASSFVSGTDTHYF	TRBV28	TRBJ2-3	.
CAISDSAISTDTQYF	TRBV10-3	TRBJ2-3	many